This note documents a single T cell receptor (beta chain) sequence. Researchers ran immunoSEQ v3.0 at survey level. This table comes from immunoSEQ multiplex PCR, and its TCRdb copy is limited to in-frame clones, with some not included. The table shows approximately 17,000 clones, with about 81% occurring only once. Donors needed at least one pre-ART PBMC sample plus at least two post-ART samples. Each HIV-infected participant was given treatment in the United States. This sample was taken from a study of long-term antiretroviral therapy in people with HIV. The CDR3 has 13 residues. The germline V gene encodes CDR1 GTSNPN and CDR2 SVGIG (reference sequence). V lost 5 bases to trimming and J lost 5 bases; unmatched junction nucleotides: 8.

Sequencing was performed on unsorted PBMCs, taken approximately 3.2 years after starting antiretroviral therapy. This TCR derives from a middle-aged woman with HIV. The genes are TRBV30 and TRBJ2-5; TRBD1 matches 7 bases. CDR3: CAWVGQPRETQYF. CDR3 DNA sequence: TGTGCCTGGGTGGGACAGCCCAGGGAGACCCAGTACTTC.